This T cell receptor (beta chain) was sequenced during a study of T cell clonotyping in hematopoietic cell transplantation. For this clone: Its antigen is undetermined.

The method was immunoSEQ multiplex PCR; TCRdb's version includes in-frame clones alone and lacks a portion of them. The repertoire holds fewer than 80,000 clones, around 94% seen once, with 1.5% to 2% in the top ten. Notes on the study in general: At the given depth, recipient repertoires were over 95% de novo clonotypes. Pathologically expanded recipient clonotypes increased progressively from day 30 to day 180 as diversity fell.

The germline gives CDR1 SGHRS, CDR2 YFSETQ. The CDR3 length is 12 residues. Trimming pared 5 bases from V and 8 bases from J, leaving 13 bases between. Sequencing was carried out using peripheral blood mononuclear cells. The chain combines TRBV5-1 with TRBJ1-2; D uncertain. The TCR originated in a man aged 50 or older in good health. Some clones in this sample may be carry-over from other donors' samples. CDR3 nucleotides: TGCGCCAGCAGTGACGACTTAAACGGCTACACCTTC. Protein product: CASSDDLNGYTF.